This T cell receptor beta chain comes out of a study of blood T cell repertoires in COVID-19. Whole-study context: Some COVID-19 samples were acute and others convalescent; all came from the United States, Italy and Spain. From T cells, B-cell-depleted T cells, or PBMCs came the material, which was cDNA or gDNA.

CDR1 is MNHEY, CDR2 SVGAGI, per germline. This CDR3 has 14 residues. V shed 8 bases and J 1 base; nucleotides not matched to a gene: 4. Authors' data handling: Estimation of nucleated cell counts was performed using reference gene primer amplification. Measured with immunoSEQ multiplex PCR; TCRdb has only the in-frame clones, and not every one. The V and J calls and clone size were taken over from that table, and D and trimming were inferred from the DNA. The sample includes roughly 110,000 clones, 76% of them seen just once. This sequence originates from a man aged 80 or over with COVID-19, enrolled during active disease. The V call is TRBV6-5, the J call TRBJ2-7; 11 bases map to TRBD2. The source material was peripheral blood. This CDR3 reads CASRLAGRSYEQYF. CDR3 DNA sequence: TGTGCCAGCCGACTAGCGGGACGGTCCTACGAGCAGTACTTC.